The 22 T cell receptor beta chains below all came from one sample that was sequenced in a study of blood T cell repertoires in COVID-19. The method was immunoSEQ multiplex PCR; TCRdb's version includes in-frame clones alone and lacks a portion of them. The table includes roughly 73,000 clones, roughly three quarters detected once. Source material: peripheral blood. The receptors derive from a man between 65 and 85 years old with acute or convalescent COVID-19.

The J gene is TRBJ2-2, the V gene TRBV9, with a tentative D call TRBD2 (7 bases). Germline V lookup: CDR1 SGDLS, CDR2 YYNGEE. The V and J ends lost 1 base and 5 bases respectively, with 27 bases between them. The CDR3 has 20 residues. The CDR3 protein is CASSVPRGVSSGLRTGELFF. DNA of the CDR3: TGTGCCAGCAGCGTACCTAGGGGGGTTTCTAGCGGCCTGAGAACCGGGGAGCTGTTTTTT. The whole variable domain, filled in from reference TRBV9 and TRBJ2-2, reads DSGVTQTPKHLITATGQRVTLRCSPRSGDLSVYWYQQSLDQGLQFLIQYYNGEERAKGNILERFSAQQFPDLHSELNLSSLELGDSALYFCASSVPRGVSSGLRTGELFFGEGSRLTVL.

V usage is TRBV4-1 and J usage is TRBJ2-7; unclear D gene. Germline V gene data show CDR1 as MGHRA and CDR2 as YSYEKL. Trimming took off 0 bases at V and 0 bases at J, with 12 bases between the two ends. CDR3 length: 16 amino acids. The CDR3 sequence: CASSQEQVGASYEQYF. The CDR3 bases are TGCGCCAGCAGCCAAGAACAAGTCGGAGCCTCCTACGAGCAGTACTTC.

The table lists this clone with a count of one. DNA of the CDR3: TGTGCCAGCTCACCACCTGAGGACAGGGGGGCCCAGTACTTC. Amino acids: CASSPPEDRGAQYF. V is TRBV18 and J is TRBJ2-5; TRBD1 agrees at 10 bases. Per germline, CDR1 KGHSH and CDR2 LQKENI. J was trimmed by 9 bases and V by 0 bases; bases with no gene match: 4. The CDR3 has 14 amino acids.

The CDR3 region has the DNA TGTGCCAGCTCGCCGACAGGAGGCACTGAAGCTTTCTTT. It translates to CASSPTGGTEAFF. The V and J genes are TRBV18 and TRBJ1-1, with D maybe TRBD1 (6 bases). Trimming took 6 bases from V and 4 from J, leaving 12 bases between them. The CDR3 is 13 residues long. Germline lookup yields CDR1 KGHSH and CDR2 LQKENI.

The J gene is TRBJ1-2, the V gene TRBV5-8, with D possibly TRBD1 on 5 matching bases. V was clipped by 3 bases and J by 4 bases, with 10 bases between them. The CDR3 length is 13 residues. Per the germline V gene, CDR1 is SGHTS and CDR2 is YDEGEE. The CDR3 nucleotides read TGTGCCAGCAGCTCAAGCGGGGGCTATGGCTACACCTTC. As protein: CASSSSGGYGYTF.

This chain joins TRBV5-4 and TRBJ2-1, with D perhaps TRBD2 (5 bases). The CDR3 consists of 16 residues. Deletions cut 4 bases from V and 3 bases from J, with 17 bases between. The germline gives CDR1 SGHNT, CDR2 YYREEE (reference sequence). The CDR3 DNA reads TGTGCCAGCAGCCGGACTGCTGGAGGTGGCTACAATGAGCAGTTCTTC. As protein: CASSRTAGGGYNEQFF. The complete variable domain, with remaining parts taken from reference TRBV5-4 and TRBJ2-1, reads ETGVTQSPTHLIKTRGQQVTLRCSSQSGHNTVSWYQQALGQGPQFIFQYYREEENGRGNFPPRFSGLQFPNYSSELNVNALELDDSALYLCASSRTAGGGYNEQFFGPGTRLTVL.

J is TRBJ2-7 and V is TRBV10-1, with a possible D match to TRBD1 (5 bases). CDR3 size: 12 residues. V lost 9 bases and J 4 bases, leaving 13 bases between the germline ends. Germline V gene data show CDR1 as WNHNN and CDR2 as SYGVQD (reference sequence). The CDR3 sequence is CARPDTRYEQYF. In nucleotides, the CDR3 is TGCGCCAGACCGGACACCCGATACGAGCAGTACTTC.

The CDR3 DNA is TGCGCCAGCAGCCAAGCACTGTCTAGCCGCAGCACAGATACGCAGTATTTT. This codes for CASSQALSSRSTDTQYF. The V call is TRBV4-3, the J call TRBJ2-3; tentatively, D is TRBD2 (5 bases). Germline V gene lookup returns CDR1 LGHNA and CDR2 YSLEER. The CDR3 runs 17 residues. V shed 1 base and J shed 0 bases, with 14 bases lying between them.

The J gene is TRBJ1-5, the V gene TRBV27; TRBD1 aligns across 7 bases. Germline V gives CDR1 MNHEY, CDR2 SMNVEV (reference sequence). Trimming removed 6 bases from V and 7 bases from J; junction bases left unmatched: 9. The CDR3 is made up of 14 amino acids. The DNA of the CDR3 is TGTGCCAGCAGACCTGGAGGGGGCGGACAGCCCCAGCATTTT. Its translation: CASRPGGGGQPQHF.

The rearrangement links TRBV3-1 (or the pseudogene TRBV3-2) to TRBJ2-7; TRBD2 aligns across 8 bases. Germline V gives CDR1 LGHDT, CDR2 YNNKEL (reference sequence). The J segment lost 5 bases and the V segment lost 4 bases, leaving 10 bases of the junction unmatched. The CDR3 spans 15 residues. The CDR3 DNA follows: TGTGCCAGCAGCCCGAGGGTAGCGGGATCCCACGAGCAGTACTTC. Protein sequence: CASSPRVAGSHEQYF.

The gene calls are TRBV29-1 and TRBJ1-2, with 9 positions matching TRBD1. Trimming took 7 bases from V and 6 from J; bases not matched to a gene: 9. Germline lookup yields CDR1 SQVTM and CDR2 ANQGSEA. The CDR3 is 13 residues long. The CDR3 region is CSGRRTGEDGYTF. The CDR3 DNA follows: TGCAGCGGGCGCCGGACAGGGGAGGATGGCTACACCTTC.

This clone was observed a handful of times. The V gene is TRBV19, the J gene TRBJ1-5; 9 bases map to TRBD1. The CDR3 contains 16 residues. Germline lookup yields CDR1 LNHDA and CDR2 SQIVND (reference sequence). The V segment lost 2 bases and the J segment 5 bases; nucleotides outside the gene matches: 7. CDR3 protein: CASSILTYRGHQPQHF. The CDR3 nucleotides read TGTGCCAGTAGTATACTAACCTACAGGGGGCATCAGCCCCAGCATTTT.

The V and J genes are TRBV3-1 (or the pseudogene TRBV3-2) and TRBJ1-1; 7 positions match TRBD1. Germline values: CDR1 LGHDT, CDR2 YNNKEL (reference sequence). The CDR3 spans 13 residues. V dropped 7 bases and J dropped 6; count of bases not matched to a gene: 8. The CDR3 DNA reads TGTGCCAGCACCCTAACAGGGGTCGCTGAAGCTTTCTTT. As protein: CASTLTGVAEAFF.

V is TRBV20-1 and J is TRBJ2-7, with 8 bases fitting TRBD2. The J segment lost 3 bases and the V segment lost 7 bases, leaving 2 bases of the junction unmatched. The CDR3 sequence is 11 residues long. CDR1 is DFQATT, CDR2 SNEGSKA, per germline (reference sequence). The CDR3 nucleotides are TGCAGTGGGACTAGCAGCTACGAGCAGTACTTC. It encodes CSGTSSYEQYF.

This chain uses TRBV27 with TRBJ2-2; TRBD1 aligns across 7 bases. J was trimmed by 1 base and V by 2 bases; bases with no gene match: 1. Looked up from germline, CDR1 is MNHEY and CDR2 is SMNVEV (reference sequence). The CDR3 covers 15 residues. The CDR3 nucleotides are TGTGCCAGCAGTTTAGGGACAGTGAACACCGGGGAGCTGTTTTTT. Amino acid sequence: CASSLGTVNTGELFF.

Here the CDR3 DNA reads TGCGCCAGCAGTGAGTCGAACAGGGGGCACGGTCCCCAGCATTTT. It is translated as CASSESNRGHGPQHF. The chain combines TRBV10-2 with TRBJ1-5, with 9 positions matching TRBD1. The CDR3 sequence is 15 residues long. V trimming: 0 bases; J trimming: 10 bases; junction bases outside the gene matches: 7. The germline gives CDR1 WSHSY, CDR2 SAAADI.

This clone was detected only a few times. The J gene is TRBJ2-3, the V gene TRBV2; 12 bases map to TRBD2. The CDR3 covers 14 residues. V dropped 7 bases and J dropped 8; count of bases not matched to a gene: 7. Germline V gene lookup returns CDR1 SNHLY and CDR2 FYNNEI. CDR3 sequence (DNA): TGTGCCAGCATCCGACTAGCGGGAGTAGGTACGCAGTATTTT. Amino acids: CASIRLAGVGTQYF. Based on the CDR3 plus reference TRBV2 and TRBJ2-3, the full variable domain is EPEVTQTPSHQVTQMGQEVILRCVPISNHLYFYWYRQILGQKVEFLVSFYNNEISEKSEIFDDQFSVERPDGSNFTLKIRSTKLEDSAMYFCASIRLAGVGTQYFGPGTRLTVL.

The genes are TRBV5-8 and TRBJ2-4; 7 nucleotides align to TRBD1. Germline trimming cut 5 bases from V and 9 bases from J; bases unmatched to any gene: 5. The CDR3 totals 12 residues. Per the germline V gene, CDR1 is SGHTS and CDR2 is YDEGEE. CDR3 sequence (DNA): TGTGCCAGCAGACAGACAGGGACCATTCAGTACTTC. Amino acids: CASRQTGTIQYF.

This chain connects TRBV6-2 or TRBV6-3 to TRBJ2-1; 10 nucleotides match TRBD2. Unmatched junction bases numbered 7, after V lost 4 bases and J lost 1 base. This CDR3 is built from 17 residues. Germline-derived CDR1 and CDR2 are MNHEY and SVGEGT. CDR3 sequence: CASSSHGAGGSYNEQFF. CDR3 sequence (DNA): TGTGCCAGCAGTTCCCACGGAGCGGGAGGGTCCTACAATGAGCAGTTCTTC.

This chain uses TRBV5-4 with TRBJ1-1, with D unresolved. Trimming took off 3 bases at V and 0 bases at J, with 9 bases between the two ends. Germline V gene data show CDR1 as SGHNT and CDR2 as YYREEE (reference sequence). The CDR3 sequence is 14 residues long. The CDR3 is CASSSGGVNTEAFF. In DNA form, the CDR3 reads TGTGCCAGCAGCTCCGGCGGGGTGAACACTGAAGCTTTCTTT.

The rearrangement uses TRBV19 and TRBJ2-3, with D unresolved. Germline V lookup: CDR1 LNHDA, CDR2 SQIVND (reference sequence). CDR3 length: 14 amino acids. Trimming shortened V by 10 bases and J by 4 bases, and 18 bases separated the two germline ends. The CDR3 here is CATKRTSPADTQYF. DNA for the CDR3: TGTGCCACGAAAAGAACTTCGCCGGCAGATACGCAGTATTTT.

The chain is built from TRBV11-2 and TRBJ1-1; 7 nucleotides align to TRBD1. The CDR3 contains 14 residues. With 1 base clipped from V and 7 bases from J, the junction kept 6 bases outside the gene matches. CDR1 SGHAT and CDR2 FQNNGV come from the germline V gene. The chain's CDR3 is CASSLGRGQGEAFF. CDR3 nucleotides: TGTGCCAGCAGCTTAGGTAGGGGGCAGGGTGAAGCTTTCTTT.